This is a list of T cell receptor beta chains from one sample in a study of cytomegalovirus exposure and HLA in healthy donors. Method: immunoSEQ multiplex PCR; TCRdb's copy keeps in-frame clones and lacks some. The sample has 200,000 or so clones, 78% seen once. Sequenced material: PBMCs. These receptors were taken from a woman aged 25 to 45 in good health and CMV-seropositive. Each CDR3 is given with its conserved first and last residue. D genes are given only for firm matches. Clone size is given for some rows only: seen once, a few or many times, or a class if the clone is expanded.

V	D	J	size	DNA	CDR3
TRBV20-1	NA	TRBJ1-1	once	TGCAGTGCAACGGGGAACACTGAAGCTTTCTTT	CSATGNTEAFF
TRBV2	NA	TRBJ1-6	NA	TGTGCCAGCAGTGAACTCCCTCCCTCCAATTCACCCCTCCACTTT	CASSELPPSNSPLHF
TRBV2	TRBD2	TRBJ2-1	NA	TGTGCCAGCAGCCCTAGCGGGCCCTACAATGAGCAGTTCTTC	CASSPSGPYNEQFF
TRBV5-1	NA	TRBJ1-1	once	TGCGCCAGCAGCTCTGCGGCAGGGTACGTCAACACTGAAGCTTTCTTT	CASSSAAGYVNTEAFF
TRBV28	TRBD1	TRBJ2-2	NA	TGTGCCAGCAGCAAGAGGACAGGGCTCGGGGAGCTGTTTTTT	CASSKRTGLGELFF
TRBV10-1	NA	TRBJ1-2	NA	TGCGCCAGCAGTGGCTCGGGGGGAAACTATGGCTACACCTTC	CASSGSGGNYGYTF
TRBV25-1	TRBD1	TRBJ1-2	NA	TGTGCCAGAGGGACAGTGGCCGGGTGCTATGGCTACACCTTC	CARGTVAGCYGYTF
TRBV27	TRBD1	TRBJ2-1	NA	TGTGCCAGCAGTCCCTGGACAGGGGGCCCTCTCGACAATGAGCAGTTCTTC	CASSPWTGGPLDNEQFF
TRBV6-1	NA	TRBJ1-1	few	TGTGCCACCGCCGGGAACCTTAACACTGAAGCTTTCTTT	CATAGNLNTEAFF
TRBV5-1	NA	TRBJ1-1	NA	TGCGCCAGCCAGGGAACCATGAACACTGAAGCTTTCTTT	CASQGTMNTEAFF
TRBV6-5	TRBD1	TRBJ1-5	few	TGTGCCAGCAGACAAGCGACAGGGGGCATTCAGCCCCAGCATTTT	CASRQATGGIQPQHF
TRBV11-3	TRBD2	TRBJ2-2	once	TGTGCCAGCAGCACGACCGGGACTAGCGGCACCGGGGAGCTGTTTTTT	CASSTTGTSGTGELFF
TRBV5-1	NA	TRBJ2-2	NA	TGCGCCAGCAGCTTGATCAGGGCCGGGGAGCTGTTTTTT	CASSLIRAGELFF
TRBV5-6	NA	TRBJ1-1	NA	TGTGCCAGCAACGATCAGGGGTTGAACACTGAAGCTTTCTTT	CASNDQGLNTEAFF
TRBV6-1	TRBD1	TRBJ1-5	NA	TGTGCCAGCAGAAGGTGGGAAACAGGGGATCAGCCCCAGCATTTT	CASRRWETGDQPQHF
TRBV4-1	NA	TRBJ2-1	NA	TGCGCCAGCAGCCAAGGGGGCAGGGGTATTGGGGATGAGCAGTTCTTC	CASSQGGRGIGDEQFF
TRBV18	NA	TRBJ1-1	NA	TGTGCCAGCTCACCCAGACCGGGTCAATCCGCTGAAGCTTTCTTT	CASSPRPGQSAEAFF
TRBV5-6	TRBD1	TRBJ1-3	NA	TGTGCCAGCAACTGGGGACAGGGAGGAAACACCATATATTTT	CASNWGQGGNTIYF
TRBV19	NA	TRBJ1-6	NA	TGTGCCAGTAATATCGGGGTTAATTCACCCCTCCACTTT	CASNIGVNSPLHF
TRBV19	TRBD2	TRBJ2-2	NA	TGTGCCAGTAGTACCCCGGGACTATCTTCCGGGGAGCTGTTTTTT	CASSTPGLSSGELFF
TRBV4-2	TRBD1	TRBJ1-6	NA	TGTGCCAGCAGCCAAGAAACAGGGGTAGATTCACCCCTCCACTTT	CASSQETGVDSPLHF
TRBV7-2	TRBD2	TRBJ2-3	NA	TGTGCCAGCAGCTTAGCAGCGACTAGCGGTTTTAGCACAGATACGCAGTATTTT	CASSLAATSGFSTDTQYF
TRBV9	NA	TRBJ1-5	NA	TGTGCCAGCAGCCCCGGGGGACTCAATCAGCCCCAGCATTTT	CASSPGGLNQPQHF
TRBV27	TRBD2	TRBJ2-3	NA	TGTGCCAGCATGGGGCGGGAGGGCGGGGGCACAGATACGCAGTATTTT	CASMGREGGGTDTQYF
TRBV19	NA	TRBJ1-6	NA	TGTGCCAGTAGTCCTAGGGCCGGGGGGCCCCGAGAAGGTTCACCCCTCCACTTT	CASSPRAGGPREGSPLHF
TRBV6-5	TRBD2	TRBJ2-1	NA	TGTGCCAGCAGTGGCGGGGGTGAGCAGTTCTTC	CASSGGGEQFF
TRBV6-1	NA	TRBJ1-1	NA	TGTGCCAGCAGTGAAGTTGGAGATCCGAACACTGAAGCTTTCTTT	CASSEVGDPNTEAFF
TRBV15	NA	TRBJ1-5	NA	TGTGCCACCGGCACGGGAAATCAGCCCCAGCATTTT	CATGTGNQPQHF
TRBV6-5	NA	TRBJ1-2	NA	TGTGCCAGCGGCAACTATGGCTACACCTTC	CASGNYGYTF
TRBV4-1	NA	TRBJ2-4	NA	TGCGCCAGCAGCCAAGGTCGCGCTAGGAACAAAAACATTCAGTACTTC	CASSQGRARNKNIQYF